These 23 T cell receptor beta chains came from one sample sequenced in a study of T-cell memory formation after mild COVID-19. MiXCR was run by TCRdb on the 5' RACE reads, yielding one entry per CDR3 protein. The sample consists of 580,000 or so distinct CDR3 sequences, 17% of them appearing once. Material: PBMCs or a T cell subset sorted from them (not recorded which). These receptors were obtained from an adult woman who had mild COVID-19 (a few samples of this study predate the infection). Cell type and time point are not known.

This chain joins TRBV27 and TRBJ2-5; no reliable D call. CDR3 length: 13 residues. Germline loops: CDR1 MNHEY, CDR2 SMNVEV (reference sequence). V was trimmed by 6 bases and J by 5 bases, leaving 13 bases between them. For the CDR3, the DNA is TGTGCCAGCAGAAAAACAAACGGGGAGACCCAGTACTTC. Protein product: CASRKTNGETQYF.

The rearrangement links TRBV24-1 to TRBJ1-5; TRBD1 matches at 9 bases. Germline loops: CDR1 KGHDR, CDR2 SFDVKD. V shed 3 bases, J shed 2 bases, and the junction held 1 base outside the gene matches. The CDR3 loop spans 15 amino acids. CDR3 protein: CATSDRQGGNQPQHF. The DNA for the CDR3 is TGTGCCACCAGTGATCGACAGGGGGGCAATCAGCCCCAGCATTTT.

This clonotype has a handful of counts. CDR3 residues: CASSDPPGQGNGYTF. CDR3 DNA: TGTGCCAGCAGCGATCCACCCGGACAGGGGAATGGCTACACCTTC. This chain uses TRBV7-9 with TRBJ1-2; 9 bases are shared with TRBD1. Germline CDR1 is SEHNR and CDR2 is FQNEAQ (reference sequence). The ends lost 5 bases at V and 6 bases at J; junction bases unmatched: 10. The CDR3 covers 15 residues.

Only a few counts were recorded for this clonotype. The chain joins TRBV25-1 to TRBJ2-3, with TRBD2 identical over 7 bases. V shed 10 bases and J 10 bases; nucleotides not matched to a gene: 5. CDR3 length equals 10 residues. CDR1 and CDR2 (germline): MGHDK, SYGVNS. CDR3 in DNA: TGTGCCACCGGACTAGTTCCGCAGTATTTT. This sequence encodes CATGLVPQYF.

This clonotype was observed a handful of times. The rearrangement uses TRBV20-1 and TRBJ2-7, with 11 bases lining up with TRBD2. Per the germline V gene, CDR1 is DFQATT and CDR2 is SNEGSKA (reference sequence). V dropped 6 bases and J dropped 3; count of bases not matched to a gene: 10. This CDR3 is 15 amino acids long. The CDR3 protein is CSAINSGRANYEQYF. The CDR3 bases are TGCAGTGCAATAAATAGCGGGAGGGCTAACTACGAGCAGTACTTC.

This clonotype was detected only a few times. The chain links TRBV7-2 to TRBJ2-5; TRBD1 matches 8 bases. The germline CDR1 and CDR2 sequences are SGHTA and FQGNSA. The length of the CDR3 is 16 residues. V lost 1 base to trimming and J lost 2 bases; unmatched junction nucleotides: 6. This chain's CDR3 is CASSLVSQGGQETQYF. CDR3 in DNA: TGTGCCAGCAGCTTAGTTTCACAGGGGGGACAAGAGACCCAGTACTTC. Full variable domain (remainder filled in from reference TRBV7-2 and TRBJ2-5): GAGVSQSPSNKVTEKGKDVELRCDPISGHTALYWYRQSLGQGLEFLIYFQGNSAPDKSGLPSDRFSAERTGGSVSTLTIQRTQQEDSAVYLCASSLVSQGGQETQYFGPGTRLLVL.

V is TRBV5-1 and J is TRBJ2-3, with 7 nucleotides matching TRBD2. There are 15 residues in the CDR3. The germline V gene has CDR1 SGHRS and CDR2 YFSETQ. V lost 5 bases and J lost 2; bases outside the gene matches: 8. CDR3 bases: TGCGCCAGCAGAGAGACATGGGACTACACAGATACGCAGTATTTT. Translation gives CASRETWDYTDTQYF.

The chain has TRBV6-5 and TRBJ1-2, with D tentatively TRBD1 (6 bases). Trimming left V 5 bases short and J 5 bases short, with 12 bases between. The CDR3 has 13 residues. The germline V gene encodes CDR1 MNHEY and CDR2 SVGAGI. The CDR3 nucleotides read TGTGCCAGCAGTCCGGGACACATTTATGGCTACACCTTC. This translates into CASSPGHIYGYTF.

This clonotype was seen a few times. The J gene is TRBJ2-3, the V gene TRBV20-1, with TRBD2 matching over 12 bases. V was pared by 6 bases and J by 6 bases, with 13 bases of the junction left unmatched. The CDR3 has 16 amino acids. CDR1 is DFQATT and CDR2 is SNEGSKA in the germline V gene (reference sequence). CDR3 bases: TGCAGTGCCGCCTTGGGACTAGCGGGCCTCGGGGATACGCAGTATTTT. Protein: CSAALGLAGLGDTQYF.

The chain is built from TRBV3-1 and TRBJ1-6; D is undetermined. The V gene's germline CDR1 is LGHDT and CDR2 YNNKEL (reference sequence). The CDR3 extends over 15 amino acids. The V gene lost 0 bases and the J gene lost 4 bases, with 7 bases spanning the gap. The CDR3 region is CASSQDQSYNSPLHF. The CDR3 region has the DNA TGTGCCAGCAGCCAAGATCAGAGTTATAATTCACCCCTCCACTTT.

The chain employs TRBV20-1 and TRBJ1-2, with D uncertain. CDR1 is DFQATT and CDR2 is SNEGSKA in the germline V gene (reference sequence). The CDR3 is 12 residues long. Trimming cost V 4 bases and J 2 bases, with 8 bases left between them. CDR3 sequence: CSATAGNYGYTF. The CDR3 nucleotides are TGCAGTGCTACGGCCGGGAACTATGGCTACACCTTC.

The chain has TRBV7-8 and TRBJ1-5; 11 positions match TRBD1. Trimming at V came to 5 bases and at J to 3 bases, leaving 9 bases not matched to a gene. Looked up from germline, CDR1 is SGHVS and CDR2 is FQNEAQ. The CDR3 is made up of 17 amino acids. The CDR3 loop is CASSANGQGAHNQPQHF. The CDR3 DNA follows: TGTGCCAGCAGCGCTAACGGACAGGGGGCGCACAATCAGCCCCAGCATTTT.

This clonotype was seen a few times. The chain has TRBV4-3 and TRBJ1-6, with D possibly being TRBD1 (5 bases). From germline, CDR1 is LGHNA and CDR2 YSLEER. V lost 0 bases and J 1 base, leaving 10 bases between the germline ends. The CDR3 contains 17 residues. This CDR3 is CASSQDRVGSYNSPLHF. CDR3 DNA sequence: TGCGCCAGCAGCCAAGACAGGGTGGGGTCCTATAATTCACCCCTCCACTTT.

A few counts support this clonotype. The chain links TRBV14 to TRBJ2-6; possible D gene TRBD1, 6 bases. V was pared by 5 bases and J by 2 bases, with 10 bases between. The CDR3 loop spans 15 amino acids. The germline V gene encodes CDR1 SGHDN and CDR2 FVKESK. As DNA, the CDR3 is TGTGCCAGCAGCAACAGGGCAACTGGGGCCAACGTCCTGACTTTC. Protein sequence: CASSNRATGANVLTF.

This clonotype has just a few counts. The chain uses TRBV4-3 and TRBJ2-7; tentatively, D is TRBD2 (6 bases). Germline-derived CDR1 and CDR2 are LGHNA and YSLEER. V was shortened by 1 base and J by 2 bases, with 15 bases between the two germline ends. The CDR3 runs 16 residues. This chain's CDR3 is CASSQVWGGGAYEQYF. The CDR3 DNA follows: TGCGCCAGCAGCCAAGTTTGGGGCGGAGGGGCCTACGAGCAGTACTTC.

The rearrangement links TRBV7-9 to TRBJ1-1; D gene ambiguous. V was trimmed by 1 base and J by 5 bases, leaving 11 bases between them. Per the germline V gene, CDR1 is SEHNR and CDR2 is FQNEAQ (reference sequence). This CDR3 comprises 14 residues. The CDR3 loop reads CASSLVSIRTEAFF. The CDR3 nucleotides are TGTGCCAGCAGCTTAGTCTCCATCCGGACTGAAGCTTTCTTT. The variable domain in full, with the rest retrieved from reference TRBV7-9 and TRBJ1-1, is DTGVSQNPRHKITKRGQNVTFRCDPISEHNRLYWYRQTLGQGPEFLTYFQNEAQLEKSRLLSDRFSAERPKGSFSTLEIQRTEQGDSAMYLCASSLVSIRTEAFFGQGTRLTVV.

In its sample, this clonotype was seen a few times. This chain links TRBV7-9 with TRBJ2-7; a possible D gene is TRBD2 (5 bases). Germline V gene sequence: CDR1 SEHNR, CDR2 FQNEAQ (reference sequence). The germline V and J ends were trimmed by 5 bases and 5 bases, with 13 bases remaining between them. The length of the CDR3 is 13 residues. The DNA for the CDR3 is TGTGCCAGCAGCCCGGGATCGGTCCACGAGCAGTACTTC. As protein: CASSPGSVHEQYF.

The V and J genes are TRBV30 and TRBJ2-7; 7 positions match TRBD1. With 1 base clipped from V and 5 bases from J, the junction kept 11 bases outside the gene matches. There are 15 residues in the CDR3. Germline loops: CDR1 GTSNPN, CDR2 SVGIG (reference sequence). The CDR3 nucleotides are TGTGCCTGGAGTGCCGGGACAGCGATTTTCAACGAGCAGTACTTC. As protein: CAWSAGTAIFNEQYF.

The chain uses TRBV10-3 and TRBJ2-7; D gene uncertain. Trimming stripped 4 bases from V and 7 bases from J, with 11 bases between. The germline V gene has CDR1 ENHRY and CDR2 SYGVKD. This CDR3 spans 12 amino acids. CDR3 protein: CAISALELEQYF. In nucleotides, the CDR3 is TGTGCCATCAGTGCCCTGGAGTTGGAGCAGTACTTC.

The gene calls are TRBV4-1 and TRBJ1-2, with TRBD1 identical over 11 bases. Germline-derived CDR1 and CDR2 are MGHRA and YSYEKL. The CDR3 has 15 amino acids. The junction had 3 bases not matched to a gene; V was cut back by 2 bases and J by 4 bases. The CDR3 DNA follows: TGCGCCAGCAGCCAATGGGACAGGGGGTCCTATGGCTACACCTTC. As protein: CASSQWDRGSYGYTF.

V usage is TRBV30 and J usage is TRBJ1-1; D not certain. This CDR3 has 13 amino acids. Trimming left V 2 bases short and J 2 bases short, with 9 bases between. The germline V gene encodes CDR1 GTSNPN and CDR2 SVGIG (reference sequence). The CDR3 is CAWSRETNTEAFF. The CDR3 DNA is TGTGCCTGGAGTCGGGAGACTAACACTGAAGCTTTCTTT. Variable domain in full (rest from reference TRBV30 and TRBJ1-1): SQTIHQWPATLVQPVGSPLSLECTVEGTSNPNLYWYRQAAGRGLQLLFYSVGIGQISSEVPQNLSASRPQDRQFILSSKKLLLSDSGFYLCAWSRETNTEAFFGQGTRLTVV.

This clonotype was seen a handful of times. The chain joins TRBV6-5 to TRBJ2-7, with 7 bases fitting TRBD2. Trimming cost V 6 bases and J 2 bases; bases outside gene matches: 7. CDR1 MNHEY and CDR2 SVGAGI come from the germline V gene. The CDR3 spans 14 residues. The DNA of the CDR3 is TGTGCCAGCAGCCCCGGGAGGAGAACCTACGAGCAGTACTTC. Its protein product is CASSPGRRTYEQYF.

This clonotype was detected only once. The V and J genes are TRBV7-9 and TRBJ1-4; D ambiguous. V was shortened by 10 bases and J by 6 bases, with 6 bases between the two germline ends. The germline CDR1 and CDR2 sequences are SEHNR and FQNEAQ (reference sequence). CDR3 length: 10 residues. The CDR3, as DNA: TGTGCCACCTCTCATGAAAAACTGTTTTTT. Translated: CATSHEKLFF.